These T cell receptor beta chains were read from a single sample in a study of control samples from healthy donors and cancer patients. Sequencing used immunoSEQ multiplex PCR; TCRdb keeps in-frame clones, though not all of them. The table records 200,000 or so clones, about 95% of them present only once. The sample comprised blood. The source of these receptors is a man between 50 and 59 years old in good health. Each CDR3 is given with its conserved first and last residue. Each record gives: D gene, clone size, V gene, J gene, CDR3 DNA, CDR3 protein. The D gene is left open where the match is weak. Size is omitted from some rows. Given values are once, few, many or a class for expanded clones.

NA	NA	TRBV27	TRBJ2-1	TGTGCCAGCAGTCGCCTGGGACTCTCCTACAATGAGCAGTTCTTC	CASSRLGLSYNEQFF
NA	few	TRBV9	TRBJ2-5	TGTGCCAGCAGCCCCCGCCAGGCCCGAGGGGAGACCCAGTACTTC	CASSPRQARGETQYF
NA	NA	TRBV7-3	TRBJ2-1	TGTGCCAGCAGTTTCACACCCTCCTACAATGAGCAGTTCTTC	CASSFTPSYNEQFF
NA	NA	TRBV5-1	TRBJ2-4	TGCGCCAGCAGCTTAAGTACCCGGGGGAAAAACATTCAGTACTTC	CASSLSTRGKNIQYF
NA	NA	TRBV12-3/TRBV12-4	TRBJ2-7	TGTGCCAGCAGTCCTTCCAATGCCTACGAGCAGTACTTC	CASSPSNAYEQYF
NA	NA	TRBV19	TRBJ1-5	TGTGCCAGTAGTATTCATTCAGGTAGCAATCAGCCCCAGCATTTT	CASSIHSGSNQPQHF
NA	NA	TRBV10-1	TRBJ2-2	TGCGCCAGCAGTGAGTGGGCTAACGGGGAGCTGTTTTTT	CASSEWANGELFF
TRBD2	NA	TRBV7-2	TRBJ2-1	TGTGCCAGCAGCTTAGCAGGGACTAGCTTACACAATGAGCAGTTCTTC	CASSLAGTSLHNEQFF
NA	few	TRBV11-2	TRBJ2-7	TGTGCCAGCAGCTCAAGGCTCAGGGGCGACGAGCAGTACTTC	CASSSRLRGDEQYF
NA	NA	TRBV24-1	TRBJ1-2	TGTGCCACCAGTGTCGACGGCCTTTTAGGGTTC	CATSVDGLLGF
TRBD2	NA	TRBV18	TRBJ2-1	TGTGCCAGCTCACCTCGGACTAGCGGGGGGAATGAGCAGTTCTTC	CASSPRTSGGNEQFF
NA	NA	TRBV7-9	TRBJ2-1	TGTGCCAGCAGCCAGAGTTTCAAGCAGTTCTTC	CASSQSFKQFF
NA	NA	TRBV2	TRBJ2-3	TGTGCCAGCAGTGAAGAAGCTTTTAAGTGGGAGTATTTT	CASSEEAFKWEYF
NA	NA	TRBV5-1	TRBJ2-3	TGCGCCAGCAGCCACCAGGGGGGGGGCACAGATACGCAGTATTTT	CASSHQGGGTDTQYF
NA	NA	TRBV6-5	TRBJ2-2	TGTGCCAGTCAGGAGCCGAACACCGGGGAGCTGTTTTTT	CASQEPNTGELFF
NA	NA	TRBV28	TRBJ2-1	TGTGCCAGCAGTTCCCTGAATGGGGCGCTTGATGAGCAGTTCTTC	CASSSLNGALDEQFF
TRBD2	NA	TRBV5-1	TRBJ2-3	TGCGCCAGCCGCGGGACTAGCGGGGTCGATCCCTCAGATACGCAGTATTTT	CASRGTSGVDPSDTQYF
TRBD1	NA	TRBV7-9	TRBJ1-1	TGTGCCAGCAGCTTAGGGGGACAGGCAGGCACTGAAGCTTTCTTT	CASSLGGQAGTEAFF
NA	few	TRBV2	TRBJ2-7	TGTGCCAGCAAACGGATTCTTGGGGCCTACGAGCAGTACTTC	CASKRILGAYEQYF
NA	NA	TRBV2	TRBJ2-5	TGTGCCAGCACGTACCAAGAGACCCAGTACTTC	CASTYQETQYF
NA	NA	TRBV7-8	TRBJ2-2	TGTGCCAGCAGGTTGCGGGACACCGGGGAGCTGTTTTTT	CASRLRDTGELFF
NA	NA	TRBV5-4	TRBJ1-1	TGTGCCAGCAGCTTGGGGGGGGCCATGAACACTGAAGCTTTCTTT	CASSLGGAMNTEAFF
NA	once	TRBV12-3/TRBV12-4	TRBJ1-2	TGTGCCAGCAGTATCGAGGCCGGCTATGGCTACACCTTC	CASSIEAGYGYTF